The 28 T cell receptor beta chains listed next were all sequenced from one sample in a study of regulatory T cells in long-lasting Graves disease. Construction of the TCR beta libraries employed iRepertoire HTBI primers in conjunction with Arm-PCR of CDR3 regions. MiXCR was run by TCRdb on the multiplex PCR reads, yielding one entry per CDR3 protein. This sample has about 610,000 distinct CDR3 sequences; roughly 15% occur once, and the top ten carry about 11%. Noted time point: newly diagnosed GD, antithyroid drugs for less than 3 months. With RNA extracted from PBMCs as input, the TCR library was made. Separately, the same data were catalogued under a study of T cells in Graves' hyperthyroidism and ophthalmopathy.

Material: peripheral blood mononuclear cells (PBMCs), obtained at new diagnosis, from a patient treated with antithyroid drugs. Receptors originate from a man aged 18 to 35 with Graves disease.

The rearrangement uses TRBV9 and TRBJ2-5; D remains ambiguous. CDR1 and CDR2 from the germline V gene are SGDLS and YYNGEE. The CDR3 totals 14 residues. Trimming removed 0 bases at V and 3 bases at J, with 9 bases between. The CDR3 DNA reads TGTGCCAGCAGCGTAGAAGTAGTGGAAGAGACCCAGTACTTC. Residues: CASSVEVVEETQYF. The whole variable domain, filled in from reference TRBV9 and TRBJ2-5, reads DSGVTQTPKHLITATGQRVTLRCSPRSGDLSVYWYQQSLDQGLQFLIQYYNGEERAKGNILERFSAQQFPDLHSELNLSSLELGDSALYFCASSVEVVEETQYFGPGTRLLVL.

The sample holds many counts of this clonotype. The gene calls are TRBV20-1 and TRBJ2-3; D possibly corresponds to TRBD2 (5 bases). The CDR3 is 14 amino acids. Germline V lookup: CDR1 DFQATT, CDR2 SNEGSKA (reference sequence). The V end lost 6 bases, the J end lost 5 bases, and 18 bases lay between the germline ends. CDR3: CSASNPGWGDTQYF. CDR3 nucleotide sequence: TGCAGTGCGTCTAATCCGGGATGGGGAGATACGCAGTATTTT.

This clonotype was recorded at least ten times. The gene calls are TRBV6-1 and TRBJ2-3; weak D call: TRBD1 (5 bases). The ends were cut back, 2 bases at V and 0 bases at J, with 9 bases in the middle. CDR3 size: 15 residues. The V gene's germline CDR1 is MNHNS and CDR2 SASEGT. The CDR3 spells CASSEQGPSTDTQYF. The CDR3 bases are TGTGCCAGCAGTGAACAGGGTCCGAGCACAGATACGCAGTATTTT.

This clonotype was detected ten times or more. This CDR3 reads CASSLPGEEETQYF. The CDR3 DNA reads TGTGCCAGCAGCCTCCCAGGGGAGGAGGAGACCCAGTACTTC. V gene TRBV3-1 combines with J gene TRBJ2-5; D may correspond to TRBD1 or TRBD2 (6 bases each). Germline CDR1 and CDR2: LGHDT and YNNKEL (reference sequence). Trimming removed 4 bases at V and 5 bases at J, with 14 bases between. The CDR3 sequence is 14 residues long.

This clonotype was detected ten times or more. The chain carries TRBV2 and TRBJ1-1; D is uncertain. Germline loops: CDR1 SNHLY, CDR2 FYNNEI. There are 16 residues in the CDR3. Trimming took 1 base from V and 0 from J, leaving 12 bases between them. The CDR3 loop is CASSEGPREMNTEAFF. The CDR3 nucleotides are TGTGCCAGCAGTGAAGGTCCCAGAGAGATGAACACTGAAGCTTTCTTT. The whole variable domain, remainder taken from reference TRBV2 and TRBJ1-1, is EPEVTQTPSHQVTQMGQEVILRCVPISNHLYFYWYRQILGQKVEFLVSFYNNEISEKSEIFDDQFSVERPDGSNFTLKIRSTKLEDSAMYFCASSEGPREMNTEAFFGQGTRLTVV.

This clonotype was observed once. The chain joins TRBV13 to TRBJ1-1, with D possibly TRBD1 on 5 matching bases. The germline gives CDR1 PRHDT, CDR2 FYEKMQ (reference sequence). V dropped 10 bases and J dropped 5 bases, with 11 bases sitting between them. This CDR3 contains 11 residues. As DNA, the CDR3 is TGTGCCACAGGGAGGGAAACTGAAGCTTTCTTT. This translates into CATGRETEAFF.

The chain couples TRBV6-5 to TRBJ2-5; tentatively, D is TRBD2 (7 bases). V gave up 3 bases and J gave up 4 bases, with 15 bases separating them. The CDR3 contains 15 residues. CDR1 is MNHEY and CDR2 is SVGAGI in the germline V gene. CDR3 sequence: CASSYPSGGGETQYF. In nucleotides, the CDR3 is TGTGCCAGCAGTTATCCTAGCGGAGGGGGAGAGACCCAGTACTTC.

The V call is TRBV20-1, the J call TRBJ1-3; maybe TRBD1 (5 bases). The CDR3 loop spans 14 amino acids. Germline V gives CDR1 DFQATT, CDR2 SNEGSKA (reference sequence). Trimming cost V 5 bases and J 5 bases, with 16 bases left between them. Written as DNA, the CDR3 is TGCAGTGCTGAGCCGCAGGGCTTACGAAACACCATATATTTT. Translation gives CSAEPQGLRNTIYF.

This clonotype was detected ten times or more. This chain links TRBV7-3 with TRBJ2-2; D is uncertain. This CDR3 is 12 amino acids long. V lost 5 bases to trimming and J lost 5 bases, with 6 bases between them. The V gene's germline CDR1 is SGHTA and CDR2 FQGTGA. The CDR3 sequence: CASSPRTGELFF. The CDR3 DNA is TGTGCCAGCAGCCCCCGAACCGGGGAGCTGTTTTTT.

The chain recombines TRBV10-3 with TRBJ2-1; the D call may be TRBD1 or TRBD2 (5 bases each). V was shortened by 6 bases and J by 10 bases, with 16 bases between the two germline ends. Germline assignment: CDR1 ENHRY and CDR2 SYGVKD. This CDR3 is built from 13 residues. This CDR3 reads CAIRGTSQGEQFF. The DNA for the CDR3 is TGTGCCATCAGGGGGACCTCCCAGGGCGAGCAGTTCTTC.

This clonotype was recorded many times. The CDR3 protein is CSVGVGQGEAETQYF. CDR3 DNA sequence: TGCAGCGTTGGGGTGGGACAGGGGGAGGCGGAGACCCAGTACTTC. This sequence joins TRBV29-1 and TRBJ2-5; TRBD1 aligns across 11 bases. CDR3 length: 15 residues. J gave up 5 bases and V 4 bases, and 9 bases lay outside the gene matches. Germline V CDR1 and CDR2: SQVTM, ANQGSEA.

This clonotype was observed many times. The chain has TRBV29-1 and TRBJ2-3; 11 bases align to TRBD1. After removal of 4 bases from V and 2 bases from J, the junction contained 5 bases not matched to a gene. From germline, CDR1 is SQVTM and CDR2 ANQGSEA. This CDR3 is 15 amino acids long. CDR3 sequence reads: CSVVWDRGATDTQYF. As DNA, the CDR3 is TGCAGCGTTGTCTGGGACAGGGGGGCCACAGATACGCAGTATTTT.

Ten or more counts support this clonotype. The chain couples TRBV12-5 to TRBJ2-1; a weak D match, TRBD2 (6 bases). CDR1 is LGHNT and CDR2 is FRNRAP in the germline V gene. CDR3 size: 15 residues. With 3 bases removed from V and 6 bases from J, the gap between germline ends came to 15 bases. The CDR3 loop is CASGLWRGASNEQFF. The CDR3 DNA reads as TGTGCTAGTGGTTTATGGCGGGGAGCTAGCAATGAGCAGTTCTTC.

This clonotype was recorded at least ten times. CDR3 residues: CASRPGLAGRGGQFF. CDR3 coding DNA: TGTGCCAGCAGGCCGGGACTAGCGGGACGGGGTGGGCAGTTCTTC. The chain couples TRBV27 to TRBJ2-1; the match to TRBD2 covers 13 bases. Germline-derived CDR1 and CDR2 are MNHEY and SMNVEV (reference sequence). The V gene end was trimmed by 6 bases and the J gene end by 12 bases; junction bases not matched to a gene: 11. The CDR3 runs to 15 residues.

The chain recombines TRBV3-1 with TRBJ2-1; D gene ambiguous. CDR3 size: 15 residues. Germline CDR1 reads LGHDT; CDR2 reads YNNKEL (reference sequence). Trimming pared 5 bases from V and 3 bases from J, leaving 14 bases between. The CDR3 loop is CASSVAHPIYNEQFF. In DNA, the CDR3 is TGTGCCAGCAGCGTAGCTCATCCCATCTACAATGAGCAGTTCTTC.

This clonotype was observed at least ten times. The CDR3 region is CSAREVRNTEAFF. CDR3 nucleotides: TGCAGTGCTAGAGAGGTGCGGAACACTGAAGCTTTCTTT. The chain is built from TRBV20-1 and TRBJ1-1; D gene uncertain. V was shortened by 0 bases and J by 1 base, with 6 bases between the two germline ends. This CDR3 has 13 residues. CDR1 DFQATT and CDR2 SNEGSKA come from the germline V gene (reference sequence).

This chain joins TRBV15 and TRBJ2-7; D ambiguous. Looked up from germline, CDR1 is LNHNV and CDR2 is YYDKDF (reference sequence). Trimming removed 0 bases at V and 3 bases at J, with 12 bases between. This CDR3 is 15 amino acids long. The CDR3 DNA follows: TGTGCCACCAGCAGAGAGGGCACCGTCAGCTACGAGCAGTACTTC. It translates to CATSREGTVSYEQYF.

The V gene is TRBV4-2, the J gene TRBJ2-7; 7 positions agree with TRBD2. Germline lookup yields CDR1 LGHNA and CDR2 YNFKEQ. This CDR3 contains 17 residues. J gave up 3 bases and V 0 bases, and 11 bases lay outside the gene matches. CDR3 amino acids: CASSQEGELASVYEQYF. In nucleotides, the CDR3 is TGTGCCAGCAGCCAAGAAGGCGAACTAGCGTCGGTCTACGAGCAGTACTTC.

This clonotype appeared a few times. The DNA for the CDR3 is TGTGCCAGCAGTGAATGGGCGGGAGGCCCCACAGATACGCAGTATTTT. Its protein product is CASSEWAGGPTDTQYF. The gene calls are TRBV2 and TRBJ2-3; 8 positions match TRBD2. This CDR3 region has 16 residues. The germline CDR1 and CDR2 sequences are SNHLY and FYNNEI. The V segment lost 2 bases and the J segment 2 bases; nucleotides outside the gene matches: 6.

With regard to this clonotype: This sequence may be a read error, since a much larger clone differs from it by one base. This sequence joins TRBV20-1 and TRBJ2-1; either TRBD1 or TRBD2 may supply D (6 bases each). The V end lost 1 base, the J end lost 9 bases, and 19 bases lay between the germline ends. The CDR3 spans 15 residues. Germline assignment: CDR1 DFQATT and CDR2 SNEGSKA (reference sequence). The CDR3 nucleotides are TGCAGTGCTAGAGTAGGGGGGAGTGGTAAGAGTGAGCAGTTCTTC. Protein product: CSARVGGSGKSEQFF.

The table lists this clonotype with many counts. The chain has TRBV7-2 and TRBJ2-1; no clear D. The germline V and J ends were trimmed by 5 bases and 3 bases, with 8 bases remaining between them. This CDR3 is built from 13 residues. CDR1 SGHTA and CDR2 FQGNSA come from the germline V gene. CDR3 in amino acids: CASSHGRYNEQFF. CDR3 coding DNA: TGTGCCAGCAGCCACGGACGCTACAATGAGCAGTTCTTC.

This clonotype appeared a single time. A read error may explain this, as a much larger clone is one base away. The chain is built from TRBV6-1 and TRBJ2-1; 7 positions agree with TRBD2. Germline V lookup: CDR1 MNHNS, CDR2 SASEGT. V gave up 7 bases and J gave up 7 bases; unmatched junction bases: 13. This CDR3 has 15 amino acids. The CDR3 region has the DNA TGTGCCAGCATTCAGCCGGGACGAGCGGGAAATGAGCAGTTCTTC. Residues: CASIQPGRAGNEQFF.

The CDR3 protein is CASSATGRSNEKLFF. The CDR3, as DNA: TGTGCCAGCAGTGCTACAGGTCGCTCTAATGAAAAACTGTTTTTT. The V and J genes are TRBV7-9 and TRBJ1-4; perhaps TRBD1 as D (5 bases). The germline V gene encodes CDR1 SEHNR and CDR2 FQNEAQ (reference sequence). V was pared by 6 bases and J by 3 bases, with 14 bases between. The CDR3 totals 15 residues.

The rearrangement links TRBV7-9 to TRBJ2-1; D is unclear. The J call is doubtful: the DNA matches TRBJ2-5 better. The CDR3 is 16 residues long. Germline V gives CDR1 SEHNR, CDR2 FQNEAQ (reference sequence). The CDR3 region is CASSPQRLSQDETQYF. The CDR3 coding sequence is TGTGCCAGCAGCCCCCAACGGCTTTCGCAGGACGAGACCCAGTACTTC.

Many counts were recorded for this clonotype. This sequence joins TRBV5-1 and TRBJ2-2; 8 bases are shared with TRBD1. Losses at the gene ends were 5 bases for V and 5 bases for J; bases not matched to a gene: 8. The CDR3 loop spans 15 amino acids. Germline values: CDR1 SGHRS, CDR2 YFSETQ. This chain's CDR3 is CASRRRTGMTGELFF. CDR3 sequence (DNA): TGCGCCAGCAGACGCCGGACAGGGATGACCGGGGAGCTGTTTTTT.

This rearrangement joins TRBV13 to TRBJ2-7; TRBD2 agrees at 7 bases. Germline assignment: CDR1 PRHDT and CDR2 FYEKMQ (reference sequence). Trimming cost V 4 bases and J 0 bases; bases outside gene matches: 18. This CDR3 is built from 19 residues. CDR3 region: CASSSPGLGGTANSYEQYF. The CDR3 nucleotides read TGTGCCAGCAGCTCCCCCGGGCTCGGGGGGACGGCTAACTCCTACGAGCAGTACTTC.

This clonotype occurred many times. The rearrangement joins TRBV30 to TRBJ1-1; D may be TRBD1 (6 bases). The CDR3 is made up of 14 amino acids. CDR1 and CDR2 (germline): GTSNPN, SVGIG (reference sequence). V was shortened by 3 bases and J by 3 bases, with 14 bases between the two germline ends. The CDR3 region has the DNA TGTGCCTGGAGAGCCCGGGGGCGCGACACTGAAGCTTTCTTT. Residues: CAWRARGRDTEAFF.

In this sample, this clonotype turned up many times. A junction end diverges from the germline sequence, so it may reflect a read error. The CDR3: CASSETYEQYF. DNA of the CDR3: TGCGCCAGCAGCGAGACCTACGAGCAGTACTTC. The gene calls are TRBV2 and TRBJ2-7; D uncertain. The CDR3 covers 11 residues. The germline V gene has CDR1 SNHLY and CDR2 FYNNEI.